The clone carrying this T cell receptor beta chain was seen once. The antigen remains unidentified. Libraries were prepared by immunoSEQ multiplex PCR; TCRdb keeps only in-frame clonotypes and omits some of them. The data hold around 140,000 clones, with 91% observed a single time. The data were taken from a study of T cell responses to AZD1222 COVID-19 vaccine. Notes on the study in general: Sampling that yielded the repertoires occurred only after the peak T cell response.

The CDR3 loop spans 14 amino acids. The germline V and J ends were trimmed by 3 bases and 5 bases, with 10 bases remaining between them. Germline loops: CDR1 MNHEY, CDR2 SMNVEV (reference sequence). The clonotype originates from an adult who received the MenACWY meningococcal vaccine as a control. The chain links TRBV27 to TRBJ1-4, with a weak D call TRBD1 (5 bases). The sample consisted of peripheral blood, taken 28 days after the second dose of the MenACWY control vaccine. CDR3 residues: CASSFQGPNEKLFF. In DNA, the CDR3 is TGTGCCAGCAGTTTCCAGGGACCGAATGAAAAACTGTTTTTT.